The 22 T cell receptor beta chains below come from one sample, sequenced in a study of T cells in Graves' hyperthyroidism and ophthalmopathy. The CDR3 regions of TCR beta were amplified from RNA transcripts. RT-PCR in the first round (using the HTBI primer set) targeted the TCR CDR3. TCRdb passed the multiplex PCR reads through MiXCR, listing each CDR3 protein once. The sample gives more than 500,000 distinct CDR3 sequences, roughly 45% of which show up once; about two fifths is in the top ten. The sequencing input was peripheral blood or thyroid tissue (not recorded which). These receptors were obtained from an adult woman with Graves' disease, either hyperthyroidism or ophthalmopathy (not recorded which).

Of note for this clonotype: Just one base apart from a much larger clone, this may be a read error. The chain recombines TRBV6-1 with TRBJ1-5; tentative D call: TRBD1 (6 bases). Looked up from germline, CDR1 is MNHNS and CDR2 is SASEGT. This CDR3 is 17 amino acids long. V was clipped by 6 bases and J by 2 bases, with 20 bases between them. Here the CDR3 reads CASRRRGGRKGNQPQHF. CDR3 nucleotides: TGTGCCAGCAGGCGTCGGGGGGGGCGCAAGGGCAATCAGCCCCAGCATTTT.

This chain uses TRBV7-2 with TRBJ2-2; D gene unclear. The CDR3 covers 14 residues. CDR1 and CDR2 from the germline V gene are SGHTA and FQGNSA. V lost 5 bases and J lost 4, with 11 bases in between. CDR3 bases: TGTGCCAGCAGCCAAAACCCTTTCACCGGGGAGCTGTTTTTT. Amino acid sequence: CASSQNPFTGELFF. The entire variable domain, with the rest obtained from reference TRBV7-2 and TRBJ2-2, is as follows: GAGVSQSPSNKVTEKGKDVELRCDPISGHTALYWYRQSLGQGLEFLIYFQGNSAPDKSGLPSDRFSAERTGGSVSTLTIQRTQQEDSAVYLCASSQNPFTGELFFGEGSRLTVL.

This chain uses TRBV5-1 with TRBJ1-5; possibly TRBD1 for D (6 bases). The V and J ends lost 2 bases and 3 bases respectively, with 12 bases between them. The CDR3 sequence is 15 residues long. Germline loops: CDR1 SGHRS, CDR2 YFSETQ. CDR3 sequence reads: CASSLQGEDNQPQHF. CDR3 DNA: TGCGCCAGCAGCTTACAGGGAGAGGACAATCAGCCCCAGCATTTT.

The chain joins TRBV7-9 to TRBJ2-2; possible D gene TRBD2, 5 bases. CDR1 is SEHNR, CDR2 FQNEAQ, per germline (reference sequence). The V end lost 5 bases, the J end lost 4 bases, and 11 bases lay between the germline ends. There are 14 residues in the CDR3. The CDR3 DNA reads as TGTGCCAGCAGCCTCCGGGAACCCACCGGGGAGCTGTTTTTT. As protein: CASSLREPTGELFF.

The gene calls are TRBV29-1 and TRBJ2-7; TRBD1 or TRBD2 may be the D gene (5 bases each). From germline, CDR1 is SQVTM and CDR2 ANQGSEA. V was clipped by 1 base and J by 2 bases, with 6 bases between them. The CDR3 runs to 12 residues. This CDR3 reads CSVEAGPYEQYF. Written as DNA, the CDR3 is TGCAGCGTTGAAGCGGGGCCCTACGAGCAGTACTTC.

This clonotype was picked up many times. The chain recombines TRBV28 with TRBJ1-1; D not certain. Germline CDR1 MDHEN, CDR2 SYDVKM. The CDR3 length is 14 residues. Trimming took off 8 bases at V and 11 bases at J, with 24 bases between the two ends. DNA of the CDR3: TGTGCCAGCTCCTTGATAGGCCCCAAGGAGTCCGCTTTCTTT. Its protein product is CASSLIGPKESAFF.

This clonotype was recorded many times. The chain couples TRBV5-1 to TRBJ2-7, with D perhaps assigned TRBD1 or TRBD2 (6 bases each). Germline V gives CDR1 SGHRS, CDR2 YFSETQ. The CDR3 extends over 13 amino acids. The ends were cut back, 4 bases at V and 4 bases at J, with 12 bases in the middle. The CDR3 loop reads CASSNRAGYEQYF. The DNA for the CDR3 is TGCGCCAGCAGCAACAGGGCGGGGTACGAGCAGTACTTC.

The chain is built from TRBV7-3 and TRBJ2-5, with 9 bases matching TRBD2. J lost 6 bases, V lost 5 bases, and 13 bases had no gene match. CDR3 size: 16 residues. In germline, CDR1 is SGHTA, CDR2 FQGTGA. The CDR3 DNA reads as TGTGCCAGCAGCCCCCTCCCCGGACTAGCGAAAAAGACCCAGTACTTC. Translated, it gives CASSPLPGLAKKTQYF.

The V call is TRBV7-8, the J call TRBJ2-3; TRBD1 is a possible D gene (6 bases). Germline CDR1 reads SGHVS; CDR2 reads FQNEAQ. V lost 5 bases and J lost 2, with 17 bases in between. The CDR3 sequence is 16 residues long. The CDR3 bases are TGTGCCAGCAGCCATCGGGACATGGGGTCCACAGATACGCAGTATTTT. Its protein is CASSHRDMGSTDTQYF.

This clonotype was counted ten times or more. This chain connects TRBV7-2 to TRBJ2-2; maybe TRBD1 (6 bases). The ends were cut back, 3 bases at V and 0 bases at J, with 8 bases in the middle. Germline V gene sequence: CDR1 SGHTA, CDR2 FQGNSA. The CDR3 is 15 residues long. The CDR3 bases are TGTGCCAGCAGCTTCCAGGGGTCGAACACCGGGGAGCTGTTTTTT. Encoded protein: CASSFQGSNTGELFF.

The sample holds one count of this clonotype. With a much larger clone just one base away, this may be a read error. V gene TRBV6-1 combines with J gene TRBJ1-3; D gene uncertain. The CDR3 length is 13 residues. In germline, CDR1 is MNHNS, CDR2 SASEGT. CDR3 DNA sequence: TGTGCCGGCAGTGAAGAAAGGGGAAACACCATATATTTT. Translation gives CAGSEERGNTIYF.

The chain couples TRBV2 to TRBJ1-1; 7 bases line up with TRBD1. There are 14 residues in the CDR3. With 10 bases clipped from V and 0 bases from J, the junction kept 8 bases outside the gene matches. From germline, CDR1 is SNHLY and CDR2 FYNNEI. The CDR3 loop is CATHNGTVNTEAFF. The CDR3 DNA reads as TGTGCCACCCATAACGGGACAGTGAACACTGAAGCTTTCTTT.

This clonotype was found once. The chain couples TRBV29-1 to TRBJ2-7, with 8 bases lining up with TRBD2. The CDR3 length is 12 residues. Trimming took 6 bases from V and 9 from J; bases not matched to a gene: 10. Per the germline V gene, CDR1 is SQVTM and CDR2 is ANQGSEA. In nucleotides, the CDR3 is TGCAGCGTCATGGGTAGCGGGAAGGTGCAGTACTTC. It specifies CSVMGSGKVQYF.

This clonotype was detected a few times. This chain connects TRBV3-1 to TRBJ2-7; 13 bases are shared with TRBD2. V shed 4 bases and J 0 bases; nucleotides not matched to a gene: 3. Germline V gives CDR1 LGHDT, CDR2 YNNKEL (reference sequence). The CDR3 runs 16 residues. The CDR3 DNA reads as TGTGCCAGCAGCCCACGGACTAGCGGGAGCTCCTACGAGCAGTACTTC. Translation: CASSPRTSGSSYEQYF.

This clonotype was counted ten times or more. The rearrangement uses TRBV15 and TRBJ1-4, with TRBD1 identical over 10 bases. V shed 0 bases and J 8 bases; nucleotides not matched to a gene: 6. This CDR3 is 16 amino acids long. Germline lookup yields CDR1 LNHNV and CDR2 YYDKDF (reference sequence). The CDR3 protein is CATSREPGTGVEKLFF. CDR3 DNA: TGTGCCACCAGCAGAGAACCCGGGACAGGGGTAGAAAAACTGTTTTTT.

This clonotype has only a few counts. This chain links TRBV5-1 with TRBJ1-1; 10 bases fit TRBD1. The germline V gene encodes CDR1 SGHRS and CDR2 YFSETQ. The CDR3 runs to 15 residues. V dropped 4 bases and J dropped 5; count of bases not matched to a gene: 8. CDR3 residues: CASSARQGARTEAFF. DNA for the CDR3: TGCGCCAGCAGCGCTCGACAGGGGGCGCGTACTGAAGCTTTCTTT.

V and J are TRBV28 and TRBJ2-7, with TRBD2 as a possible D gene (5 bases). With 5 bases removed from V and 2 bases from J, the gap between germline ends came to 16 bases. The germline V gene has CDR1 MDHEN and CDR2 SYDVKM. The CDR3 runs to 15 residues. For the CDR3, the DNA is TGTGCCAGCAGTGGCCCACGGCGGGTCACCTACGAGCAGTACTTC. Protein product: CASSGPRRVTYEQYF.

The genes are TRBV7-2 and TRBJ1-2; D is uncertain. Germline assignment: CDR1 SGHTA and CDR2 FQGNSA. This CDR3 is built from 12 residues. The ends were cut back, 4 bases at V and 8 bases at J, with 11 bases in the middle. CDR3 coding DNA: TGTGCCAGCAGCTCCCGGACGGGCGGCTACACCTTC. Its protein product is CASSSRTGGYTF.

V gene TRBV9 combines with J gene TRBJ1-5; D possibly corresponds to TRBD1 (5 bases). CDR3 length: 14 amino acids. The germline gives CDR1 SGDLS, CDR2 YYNGEE. V was clipped by 3 bases and J by 12 bases, with 19 bases between them. CDR3 sequence: CASSGGGAVEVQHF. The CDR3 nucleotides read TGTGCCAGCAGCGGTGGAGGGGCGGTGGAGGTCCAGCATTTT.

Turning to this clonotype: The conserved phenylalanine or tryptophan normally closing the CDR3 is absent here, so this likely arose from a read error. The rearrangement links TRBV7-3 to TRBJ2-7, with TRBD2 matching 13 bases. Germline assignment: CDR1 SGHTA and CDR2 FQGTGA. This CDR3 contains 19 residues. Germline trimming cut 3 bases from V and 2 bases from J; bases unmatched to any gene: 13. This chain's CDR3 is CASSLTGTSGIPNPYEQYL. The CDR3, as DNA: TGTGCCAGCAGCTTGACCGGGACTAGCGGGATCCCCAACCCCTACGAGCAGTACCTC.

This clonotype was recorded only once. The chain's CDR3 is CASSHPTSGKSYEQYF. The CDR3 nucleotides are TGCGCCAGCAGCCATCCGACTAGCGGGAAGTCCTACGAGCAGTACTTC. This chain joins TRBV5-1 and TRBJ2-7, with 11 bases aligning to TRBD2. The CDR3 covers 16 residues. J gave up 1 base and V 4 bases, and 7 bases lay outside the gene matches. In germline, CDR1 is SGHRS, CDR2 YFSETQ.

The genes are TRBV4-1 and TRBJ2-7; D remains ambiguous. Germline lookup yields CDR1 MGHRA and CDR2 YSYEKL. This CDR3 region has 14 residues. Trimming took 0 bases from V and 3 from J, leaving 9 bases between them. In nucleotides, the CDR3 is TGCGCCAGCAGCCAAGAAAAGCGAAGCTACGAGCAGTACTTC. This sequence encodes CASSQEKRSYEQYF.